The rows below give T cell receptor beta chains drawn from one sample of a study of cytomegalovirus exposure and HLA in healthy donors. The repertoire was sequenced with immunoSEQ multiplex PCR; TCRdb's copy has only in-frame clones and lacks some. The sample has over 150,000 clones, 75% to 85% seen once. The sample taken for sequencing was PBMCs. These receptors all come from a girl aged 2-10 years in good health and CMV-seropositive. Each CDR3 is given with its conserved first and last residue. Fields, in order: clone size, V gene, CDR3 length, D gene, J gene, CDR3 protein, CDR3 DNA. The D gene is left open where the match is weak. Some rows mark clone size as missing; the rest say once, few, many or name a class of expanded clone.

>-|TRBV6-4|15|TRBD2|TRBJ2-3
CASSVGAGDTDTQYF
TGTGCCAGCAGTGTAGGAGCGGGAGACACAGATACGCAGTATTTT
>-|TRBV19|15|TRBD2|TRBJ2-7
CASSTKSGRLYEQYF
TGTGCCAGTAGTACAAAGAGCGGGAGGCTATACGAGCAGTACTTC
>-|TRBV2|15|-|TRBJ2-1
CASSGGWSSYNEQFF
TGTGCCAGCAGCGGAGGCTGGAGCTCCTACAATGAGCAGTTCTTC
>-|TRBV29-1|13|-|TRBJ1-2
CSVDWQGSSGYTF
TGCAGCGTTGATTGGCAAGGGTCTAGCGGCTACACCTTC
>-|TRBV6-5|16|-|TRBJ2-2
CASSYTGRAATGELFF
TGTGCCAGCAGTTACACAGGACGGGCGGCCACCGGGGAGCTGTTTTTT
>once|TRBV6-1|18|TRBD2|TRBJ2-5
CASSEASGLADYQETQYF
TGTGCCAGCAGTGAAGCGTCAGGACTAGCGGATTATCAAGAGACCCAGTACTTC
>-|TRBV30|14|TRBD1|TRBJ1-1
CAWSLGQGYTEAFF
TGTGCCTGGAGTCTTGGACAGGGCTACACTGAAGCTTTCTTT
>-|TRBV7-3|18|TRBD2|TRBJ2-5
CASSSRTSGRAPSETQYF
TGTGCCAGCAGCTCACGGACTAGCGGGAGGGCCCCCTCCGAGACCCAGTACTTC
>once|TRBV21-1|15|-|TRBJ2-5
CASSKIRAGQETQYF
TGTGCCAGCAGCAAAATAAGGGCAGGGCAAGAGACCCAGTACTTC
>-|TRBV27|14|-|TRBJ1-1
CASSLRREVTEAFF
TGTGCCAGCAGTTTACGCAGGGAGGTGACGGAAGCTTTCTTT
>few|TRBV6-5|16|-|TRBJ1-5
CASSYIGQLGDQPQHF
TGTGCCAGCAGTTATATCGGACAGCTGGGCGATCAGCCCCAGCATTTT
>-|TRBV4-1|14|-|TRBJ1-2
CASSQPKENYGYTF
TGCGCCAGCAGCCAACCAAAAGAGAACTATGGCTACACCTTC
>-|TRBV29-1|15|-|TRBJ1-2
CSVGRAAGVVRGYTF
TGCAGCGTTGGCAGGGCGGCAGGAGTTGTTAGGGGCTACACCTTC
>-|TRBV10-3|13|-|TRBJ2-7
CAISGVATNEQYF
TGTGCCATCAGTGGAGTAGCGACGAACGAGCAGTACTTC
>-|TRBV5-1|14|TRBD1|TRBJ2-3
CASSPGQGKDTQYF
TGCGCCAGCAGCCCAGGACAGGGGAAAGATACGCAGTATTTT
>few|TRBV7-9|15|-|TRBJ1-4
CASSSAGTRPEKLFF
TGTGCCAGCAGCTCAGCCGGGACAAGGCCGGAAAAACTGTTTTTT
>-|TRBV30|12|TRBD2|TRBJ2-7
CAWRGMAGVPYF
TGTGCCTGGAGGGGTATGGCGGGAGTCCCGTACTTC
>few|TRBV5-1|14|-|TRBJ2-1
CASSFVAKYNEQFF
TGCGCCAGCAGCTTTGTAGCGAAGTACAATGAGCAGTTCTTC
>-|TRBV27|15|TRBD1|TRBJ2-7
CASSLRGLLSYEQYF
TGTGCCAGCAGTCTCAGGGGGCTCCTCTCCTACGAGCAGTACTTC
>few|TRBV12-5|13|-|TRBJ1-1
CASGILQGTEAFF
TGTGCTAGTGGTATCTTACAGGGCACTGAAGCTTTCTTT
>-|TRBV4-2|16|TRBD1|TRBJ2-5
CASSQTPGTGGETQYF
TGTGCCAGCAGCCAAACCCCGGGGACAGGAGGAGAGACCCAGTACTTC
>-|TRBV6-5|13|-|TRBJ2-7
CASRVDGTYEQYF
TGTGCCAGCAGGGTCGACGGGACCTACGAGCAGTACTTC
>-|TRBV4-1|16|TRBD2|TRBJ2-7
CASSHPRTSGSYEQYF
TGCGCCAGCAGCCACCCTAGGACTAGCGGTTCCTACGAGCAGTACTTC
>-|TRBV5-1|13|-|TRBJ2-7
CASSIQGAREQYF
TGCGCCAGCAGTATCCAAGGGGCGCGGGAGCAGTACTTC
>-|TRBV27|14|-|TRBJ1-5
CASRQGQRNQPQHF
TGTGCCAGCAGACAAGGACAGAGAAATCAGCCCCAGCATTTT
>-|TRBV5-6|19|TRBD2|TRBJ2-1
CASSLGGGAGRRSYNEQFF
TGTGCCAGCAGCTTGGGTGGCGGGGCCGGGAGGAGGTCCTACAATGAGCAGTTCTTC
>-|TRBV6-1|14|TRBD1|TRBJ1-3
CASSDGQGKNTIYF
TGTGCCAGCAGTGATGGACAGGGGAAAAACACCATATATTTT
>few|TRBV5-1|13|-|TRBJ2-3
CASSTQFTDTQYF
TGCGCCAGCAGCACCCAGTTCACAGATACGCAGTATTTT
>-|TRBV29-1|10|-|TRBJ2-5
CSVWDGEQYF
TGCAGCGTCTGGGATGGGGAGCAGTACTTC
>-|TRBV7-8|15|TRBD1|TRBJ2-2
CASSPPGQGSGELFF
TGTGCCAGCAGCCCGCCGGGACAGGGAAGCGGGGAGCTGTTTTTT
>-|TRBV2|16|TRBD1|TRBJ2-7
CASSGLTLGQHYEQYF
TGTGCCAGCAGTGGGCTTACTCTGGGACAGCACTACGAGCAGTACTTC
>-|TRBV4-1|15|TRBD2|TRBJ2-2
CASSQEGLVTGELFF
TGCGCCAGCAGCCAAGAGGGACTAGTGACCGGGGAGCTGTTTTTT
>few|TRBV29-1|11|-|TRBJ2-1
CSVTMTGEQFF
TGCAGCGTTACCATGACGGGGGAGCAGTTCTTC
>-|TRBV7-2|14|TRBD1|TRBJ2-7
CASSTRTGGGEQYF
TGTGCCAGCAGCACTAGAACAGGGGGCGGCGAGCAGTACTTC
>-|TRBV30|13|-|TRBJ2-7
CAWSAGVIYEQYF
TGTGCCTGGAGTGCGGGTGTGATCTACGAGCAGTACTTC
>-|TRBV7-9|15|TRBD1|TRBJ1-2
CASIPWDRDTYGYTF
TGTGCCAGCATCCCGTGGGACAGAGATACCTATGGCTACACCTTC
>-|TRBV19|13|-|TRBJ2-3
CASSLQSTDTQYF
TGTGCCAGTAGTCTACAGAGCACAGATACGCAGTATTTT
>-|TRBV6-6|16|TRBD2|TRBJ2-7
CASSYSPLAGPYEQYF
TGTGCCAGCAGTTACTCTCCCCTAGCGGGCCCCTACGAGCAGTACTTC
>-|TRBV7-9|13|-|TRBJ2-1
CASSPPGRMAQFF
TGTGCCAGCAGTCCCCCTGGCCGAATGGCACAGTTCTTC
>few|TRBV10-3|12|TRBD1|TRBJ2-7
CAIQGATYEQYF
TGTGCCATTCAGGGGGCCACCTACGAGCAGTACTTC
>-|TRBV11-2|17|TRBD2|TRBJ2-2
CASSRHPGLAGIGELFF
TGTGCCAGCAGCCGTCACCCGGGACTAGCGGGGATCGGGGAGCTGTTTTTT
>-|TRBV2|17|TRBD2|TRBJ2-5
CASSPHGLAGGKETQYF
TGTGCCAGCAGTCCCCACGGACTAGCGGGAGGGAAAGAGACCCAGTACTTC
>-|TRBV28|12|TRBD1|TRBJ1-5
CASNTQGQPQHF
TGTGCCAGCAACACACAGGGGCAGCCCCAGCATTTT
>-|TRBV28|15|TRBD2|TRBJ2-7
CASSSGLAGDDEQYF
TGTGCCAGCAGTTCGGGACTAGCGGGCGACGACGAGCAGTACTTC
>-|TRBV29-1|16|-|TRBJ1-2
CSVVAQSADRTMANTF
TGCAGCGTTGTGGCTCAAAGCGCCGACCGTACCATGGCTAACACCTTC
>-|TRBV4-1|14|TRBD1|TRBJ1-1
CASARGLGNTEAFF
TGCGCCTCCGCCAGGGGGCTCGGAAACACTGAAGCTTTCTTT
>-|TRBV4-1|17|TRBD1|TRBJ1-1
CASSHPRTGPINTEAFF
TGCGCCAGCAGCCACCCAAGGACAGGGCCCATCAACACTGAAGCTTTCTTT
>-|TRBV7-9|13|-|TRBJ2-1
CASSVGEIGEQFF
TGTGCCAGCAGCGTTGGGGAGATAGGTGAGCAGTTCTTC
>-|TRBV5-4|11|TRBD1|TRBJ1-2
CASSSGQGGTF
TGTGCCAGCAGCTCGGGACAGGGAGGCACCTTC
>-|TRBV19|18|-|TRBJ2-7
CASSMRFSPGLGSYEQYF
TGTGCCAGTAGTATGAGGTTCTCGCCAGGGTTAGGGTCCTACGAGCAGTACTTC
>-|TRBV27|13|TRBD1|TRBJ2-3
CASTMGQGDTQYF
TGTGCCAGCACCATGGGACAGGGGGATACGCAGTATTTT
>-|TRBV6-1|14|-|TRBJ2-3
CASRRGAQSDTQYF
TGTGCCAGTCGACGGGGGGCGCAGTCCGATACGCAGTATTTT
>-|TRBV4-1|15|-|TRBJ2-7
CASSLGTRSSYEQYF
TGCGCCAGCAGCCTCGGGACTCGAAGTAGCTACGAGCAGTACTTC
>once|TRBV5-6|16|TRBD1|TRBJ2-3
CASSRTGDGNTDTQYF
TGTGCCAGCAGCCGGACAGGGGATGGGAACACAGATACGCAGTATTTT
>-|TRBV11-1|14|-|TRBJ2-2
CASSLAPGTGELFF
TGTGCCAGCAGCTTAGCTCCGGGCACCGGGGAGCTGTTTTTT
>-|TRBV28|13|-|TRBJ2-5
CASSVLTRETQYF
TGTGCCAGCAGTGTACTCACGCGGGAGACCCAGTACTTC
>-|TRBV5-1|14|-|TRBJ1-2
CASSLATLPGGYTF
TGCGCCAGCAGCTTGGCCACCCTCCCAGGTGGCTACACCTTC
>-|TRBV5-1|14|TRBD2|TRBJ2-5
CASSLAGGQETQYF
TGCGCCAGCAGCTTAGCGGGAGGTCAAGAGACCCAGTACTTC
>few|TRBV6-1|15|-|TRBJ2-2
CASSPPGSDTGELFF
TGTGCCAGCAGCCCCCCGGGGTCCGACACCGGGGAGCTGTTTTTT